This record concerns one T cell receptor beta chain sequence. What it binds is unknown. The data were taken from a study of OX40 agonist ivuxolimab in advanced cancers. Regarding the study as a whole: What antigens the expanded peripheral T cells recognized was never established.

Sequenced by immunoSEQ multiplex PCR; TCRdb stores in-frame clones only, minus some. This sample has roughly 86,000 clones, with 65% to 90% found just once. Germline assignment: CDR1 SGHRS and CDR2 YFSETQ. The J segment lost 5 bases and the V segment lost 4 bases, leaving 9 bases of the junction unmatched. CDR3 length equals 14 residues. The clonotype comes from an adult with an advanced solid tumor such as melanoma, head and neck, liver or kidney cancer. This specimen was CD4+ or CD8+ T cells sorted from blood, taken in a trial of the OX40 agonist ivuxolimab. V usage is TRBV5-1 and J usage is TRBJ2-7; 7 bases map to TRBD1. CDR3 in amino acids: CASSPPGQPHEQYF. CDR3 coding DNA: TGCGCCAGCAGCCCGCCGGGACAGCCGCACGAGCAGTACTTC.